There are a few counts of the clone carrying this T cell receptor (beta chain). The data were obtained in a study of early T cells in non-severe SARS-CoV-2 infection. TCRdb itself ran the 5' RACE reads through MiXCR, one entry per CDR3 protein. The sample has about 58,000 distinct CDR3 sequences; about 12% are singletons. CDR3 length equals 13 residues. Germline CDR1 MNHEY, CDR2 SVGAGI. The V gene lost 9 bases and the J gene lost 1 base, with 10 bases spanning the gap. This chain connects TRBV6-5 to TRBJ1-5; D is uncertain. The sequencing here drew on whole blood, taken at baseline. This TCR derives from an adult who was a healthcare worker with PCR-confirmed SARS-CoV-2 infection or an uninfected control (not recorded which). The donor label of this sample is uncertain. DNA of the CDR3: TGTGCCAGTTCGCCAGAGAGCAATCAGCCCCAGCATTTT. It specifies CASSPESNQPQHF.